The 22 T cell receptor beta chains listed next were all sequenced from one sample in a study of blood T cell repertoires in COVID-19. The table came from immunoSEQ multiplex PCR; TCRdb's copy has only in-frame clones and leaves some out. The sample lists some 350,000 clones, 75% to 90% seen once, with around 1% in the top ten. Sequenced input: PBMCs or T cells enriched from blood (not recorded which). Receptors originate from a man between 18 and 29 years old who had recovered from COVID-19.

The chain is built from TRBV5-3 and TRBJ2-5; D not certain. TRBV5-3 is classed as an ORF, of uncertain function. The CDR3 consists of 13 residues. V was clipped by 2 bases and J by 0 bases, with 5 bases between them. CDR3 in amino acids: CARSLQNQETQYF. DNA of the CDR3: TGTGCCAGAAGCTTACAAAACCAAGAGACCCAGTACTTC.

This sequence joins TRBV28 and TRBJ2-1; D might be TRBD1 (6 bases). Germline V gene lookup returns CDR1 MDHEN and CDR2 SYDVKM. This CDR3 has 13 residues. V was shortened by 6 bases and J by 3 bases, with 9 bases between the two germline ends. The CDR3 region is CASSRTDYNEQFF. DNA for the CDR3: TGTGCCAGCAGCCGGACAGACTACAATGAGCAGTTCTTC.

The genes are TRBV10-1 and TRBJ1-1; 8 positions match TRBD1. CDR1 is WNHNN and CDR2 is SYGVQD in the germline V gene (reference sequence). V trimming: 1 base; J trimming: 1 base; junction bases outside the gene matches: 5. The CDR3 contains 16 residues. The CDR3 DNA follows: TGCGCCAGCAGTGAGTTTAAGACAGGGGCGAACACTGAAGCTTTCTTT. This encodes CASSEFKTGANTEAFF.

This chain connects TRBV6-5 to TRBJ2-5, with TRBD1 identical over 8 bases. Germline CDR1 and CDR2: MNHEY and SVGAGI. Trimming at V came to 0 bases and at J to 4 bases, leaving 4 bases not matched to a gene. This CDR3 is built from 15 residues. The CDR3 spells CASSYSPGGAETQYF. For the CDR3, the DNA is TGTGCCAGCAGTTACTCACCAGGGGGCGCAGAGACCCAGTACTTC.

The gene calls are TRBV9 and TRBJ1-6; possibly TRBD1 for D (5 bases). With 2 bases removed from V and 8 bases from J, the gap between germline ends came to 11 bases. CDR1 is SGDLS and CDR2 is YYNGEE in the germline V gene. The CDR3 has 14 residues. CDR3 coding DNA: TGTGCCAGCAGCGTGGGCAGGGTCGATTCACCCCTCCACTTT. Encoded protein: CASSVGRVDSPLHF.

The chain employs TRBV2 and TRBJ1-2; D perhaps matches TRBD1 (5 bases). Germline assignment: CDR1 SNHLY and CDR2 FYNNEI. CDR3 length equals 12 residues. V was cut by 4 bases and J by 7 bases, with 10 bases left in between. Written as DNA, the CDR3 is TGTGCCAGCAGTGTGCAGGGACTTGGCTACACCTTC. Its protein product is CASSVQGLGYTF. Drawing the rest from reference TRBV2 and TRBJ1-2, the complete variable domain is EPEVTQTPSHQVTQMGQEVILRCVPISNHLYFYWYRQILGQKVEFLVSFYNNEISEKSEIFDDQFSVERPDGSNFTLKIRSTKLEDSAMYFCASSVQGLGYTFGSGTRLTVV.

This clone has a handful of counts. J is TRBJ2-2 and V is TRBV6-5, with a weak D call TRBD2 (6 bases). CDR1 and CDR2 (germline): MNHEY, SVGAGI. The V and J ends lost 5 bases and 7 bases respectively, with 11 bases between them. This CDR3 region has 13 residues. The chain's CDR3 is CASSPKGGGELFF. The CDR3 nucleotides read TGTGCCAGCAGTCCGAAGGGAGGCGGGGAGCTGTTTTTT.

The chain has TRBV12-3 or TRBV12-4 and TRBJ1-6; D remains unclear. V lost 6 bases and J lost 7, with 10 bases in between. The CDR3 is 13 residues long. The CDR3: CASRRLENSPLHF. DNA for the CDR3: TGTGCCAGCAGACGGTTGGAGAATTCACCCCTCCACTTT.

This chain uses TRBV2 with TRBJ2-7; maybe TRBD2 (7 bases). V lost 8 bases and J lost 2, with 25 bases in between. In germline, CDR1 is SNHLY, CDR2 FYNNEI. The CDR3 loop spans 17 amino acids. Here the CDR3 reads CASLPRRSGGPPYEQYF. In DNA, the CDR3 is TGTGCCAGCCTTCCCCGGCGGTCCGGGGGGCCCCCCTACGAGCAGTACTTC.

This clone turned up a few times. This sequence joins TRBV13 and TRBJ1-1; D is undetermined. This CDR3 has 15 amino acids. Germline CDR1 is PRHDT and CDR2 is FYEKMQ (reference sequence). The ends were cut back, 1 base at V and 1 base at J, with 10 bases in the middle. CDR3 amino acids: CASSLEAGGNTEAFF. The CDR3 DNA sequence: TGTGCCAGCAGCTTAGAGGCGGGTGGGAACACTGAAGCTTTCTTT.

DNA for the CDR3: TGTGCCAGCAGCTTAGGCGGCTTCTCTGGAAACACCATATATTTT. As protein: CASSLGGFSGNTIYF. The genes are TRBV7-2 and TRBJ1-3; D not resolved. This CDR3 contains 15 residues. Trimming left V 1 base short and J 0 bases short, with 7 bases between. Looked up from germline, CDR1 is SGHTA and CDR2 is FQGNSA.

CDR3 coding DNA: TGTGCCAGCAGTTTATACTCGGACAGCGCGGGCGTTCAGCCCCAGCATTTT. Translated: CASSLYSDSAGVQPQHF. The V gene is TRBV28, the J gene TRBJ1-5, with D perhaps matching TRBD1 (6 bases). Trimming left V 1 base short and J 6 bases short, with 19 bases between. CDR3 size: 17 residues. Germline CDR1 is MDHEN and CDR2 is SYDVKM.

There are a few counts of this clone. This chain uses TRBV11-3 with TRBJ2-1; TRBD2 aligns across 9 bases. After removal of 6 bases from V and 9 bases from J, the junction contained 6 bases not matched to a gene. This CDR3 is 13 amino acids long. Germline V lookup: CDR1 SGHNT, CDR2 YENEEA. DNA for the CDR3: TGTGCCAGCAGTAGGCGGGAGGGCAGTGAGCAGTTCTTC. The encoded protein is CASSRREGSEQFF.

The chain combines TRBV12-3 or TRBV12-4 with TRBJ1-1; D gene uncertain. The CDR3 has 12 residues. Trimming left V 3 bases short and J 12 bases short, with 14 bases between. The CDR3 nucleotides are TGTGCCAGCAGTTTGAATACGGGGATACCTTTCTTT. Its translation is CASSLNTGIPFF.

The chain combines TRBV6-5 with TRBJ2-5; 7 bases align to TRBD2. This CDR3 has 14 amino acids. Germline trimming cut 0 bases from V and 5 bases from J; bases unmatched to any gene: 3. The germline gives CDR1 MNHEY, CDR2 SVGAGI. The CDR3 here is CASSYSLGGETQYF. CDR3 DNA sequence: TGTGCCAGCAGTTACTCGTTGGGGGGGGAGACCCAGTACTTC.

This chain links TRBV10-3 with TRBJ2-2; maybe TRBD2 (6 bases). Germline-derived CDR1 and CDR2 are ENHRY and SYGVKD. V was clipped by 3 bases and J by 2 bases, with 13 bases between them. The CDR3 runs 16 residues. The CDR3, as DNA: TGTGCCATCAGTGATAGTCGGAGGGGCAACACCGGGGAGCTGTTTTTT. It yields the protein CAISDSRRGNTGELFF.

V gene TRBV29-1 combines with J gene TRBJ1-5, with 8 bases matching TRBD1. Germline CDR1 reads SQVTM; CDR2 reads ANQGSEA. The V and J ends lost 7 bases and 6 bases, in that order; junction bases with no gene match: 8. The CDR3 consists of 13 residues. The CDR3 DNA reads TGCAGCGCAGGGGGCGCGTCGGGTCAGCCCCAGCATTTT. Its translation: CSAGGASGQPQHF.

This clone came up a few times. V gene TRBV5-5 combines with J gene TRBJ1-1, with TRBD1 matching over 7 bases. Looked up from germline, CDR1 is SGHKS and CDR2 is YYEKEE (reference sequence). V lost 5 bases and J lost 3; bases outside the gene matches: 7. CDR3 length equals 14 residues. The CDR3 DNA reads as TGTGCCAGCAGTTTCGACAGGGCCTACACTGAAGCTTTCTTT. Translation gives CASSFDRAYTEAFF.

The rearrangement joins TRBV9 to TRBJ2-3; 10 nucleotides line up with TRBD2. There are 19 residues in the CDR3. Germline-derived CDR1 and CDR2 are SGDLS and YYNGEE. The trim removed 0 bases at V and 5 bases at J, leaving 15 bases unmatched. The CDR3 DNA reads as TGTGCCAGCAGCGTAGCTGAGGGGACTAGCGCCCTAGGAAGAGATACGCAGTATTTT. Residues: CASSVAEGTSALGRDTQYF.

This chain links TRBV28 with TRBJ2-1; 15 nucleotides line up with TRBD2. J was trimmed by 8 bases and V by 6 bases; bases with no gene match: 8. CDR3 length: 16 residues. Germline CDR1 MDHEN, CDR2 SYDVKM. CDR3: CASRTPGTSGGHEQFF. The CDR3, as DNA: TGTGCCAGCAGAACTCCCGGGACTAGCGGGGGGCATGAGCAGTTCTTC.

Here the CDR3 DNA reads TGTGCCAGCAGCGTAGGGACATTCTACGAGCAGTACTTC. This gives the protein CASSVGTFYEQYF. The chain links TRBV9 to TRBJ2-7, with D maybe TRBD1 (5 bases). CDR3 length: 13 amino acids. V was shortened by 0 bases and J by 3 bases, with 7 bases between the two germline ends. Germline CDR1 reads SGDLS; CDR2 reads YYNGEE.

A word on this clone: Other nucleotide sequences in the sample specify the same CDR3. The chain joins TRBV5-4 to TRBJ1-6; D not certain. Germline V lookup: CDR1 SGHNT, CDR2 YYREEE (reference sequence). This CDR3 is 14 amino acids long. The germline V and J ends were trimmed by 0 bases and 7 bases, with 8 bases remaining between them. CDR3 residues: CASSLDSLNSPLHF. DNA for the CDR3: TGTGCCAGCAGCTTGGACAGCCTAAATTCACCCCTCCACTTT.